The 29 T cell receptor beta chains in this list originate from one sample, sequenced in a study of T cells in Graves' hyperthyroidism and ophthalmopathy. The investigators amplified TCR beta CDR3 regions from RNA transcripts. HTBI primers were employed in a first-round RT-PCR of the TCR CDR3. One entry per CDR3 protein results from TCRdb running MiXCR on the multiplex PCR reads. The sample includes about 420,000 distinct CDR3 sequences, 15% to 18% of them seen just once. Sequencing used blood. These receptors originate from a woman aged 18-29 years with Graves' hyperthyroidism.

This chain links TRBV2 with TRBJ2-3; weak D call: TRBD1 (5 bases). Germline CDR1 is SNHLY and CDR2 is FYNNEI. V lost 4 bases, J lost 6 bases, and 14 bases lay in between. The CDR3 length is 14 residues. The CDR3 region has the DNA TGTGCCAGCAGTGCGGTTCCAGGGCGTGATACGCAGTATTTT. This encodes CASSAVPGRDTQYF.

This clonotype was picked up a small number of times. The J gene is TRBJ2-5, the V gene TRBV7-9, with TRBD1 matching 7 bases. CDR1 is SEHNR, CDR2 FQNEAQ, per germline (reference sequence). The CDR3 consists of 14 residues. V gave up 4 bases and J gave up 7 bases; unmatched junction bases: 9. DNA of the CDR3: TGTGCCAGCAGCTCAGGGGACAGTCTCGGGACCCAGTACTTC. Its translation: CASSSGDSLGTQYF. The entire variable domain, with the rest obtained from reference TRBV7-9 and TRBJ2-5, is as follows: DTGVSQNPRHKITKRGQNVTFRCDPISEHNRLYWYRQTLGQGPEFLTYFQNEAQLEKSRLLSDRFSAERPKGSFSTLEIQRTEQGDSAMYLCASSSGDSLGTQYFGPGTRLLVL.

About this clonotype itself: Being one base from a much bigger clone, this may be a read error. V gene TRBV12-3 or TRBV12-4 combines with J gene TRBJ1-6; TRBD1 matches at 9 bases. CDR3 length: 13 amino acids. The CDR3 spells CTSTTGGESPLHF. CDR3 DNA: TGTACCAGCACCACAGGGGGCGAATCACCCCTCCACTTT.

The CDR3 DNA reads TGTGCCAGCAGCGCTGGGGGGGAAGTGCAGCCCCAGCATTTT. Its protein product is CASSAGGEVQPQHF. The V gene is TRBV5-5, the J gene TRBJ1-5; a possible D gene is TRBD1 (5 bases). CDR1 and CDR2 from the germline V gene are SGHKS and YYEKEE (reference sequence). Trimming took 4 bases from V and 7 from J, leaving 15 bases between them. The CDR3 spans 14 residues.

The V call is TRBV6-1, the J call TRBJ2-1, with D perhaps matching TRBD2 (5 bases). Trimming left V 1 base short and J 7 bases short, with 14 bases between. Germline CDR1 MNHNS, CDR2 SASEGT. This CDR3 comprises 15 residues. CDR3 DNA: TGTGCCAGCAGTGAAGACGAGCTGCCGGGGAATGAGCAGTTCTTC. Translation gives CASSEDELPGNEQFF.

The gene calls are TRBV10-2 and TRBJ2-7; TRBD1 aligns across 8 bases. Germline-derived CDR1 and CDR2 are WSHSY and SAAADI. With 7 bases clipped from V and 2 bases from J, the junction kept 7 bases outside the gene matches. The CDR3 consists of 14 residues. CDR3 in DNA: TGCGCCAGCATGGACAGGGATAGTCCCTACGAGCAGTACTTC. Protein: CASMDRDSPYEQYF.

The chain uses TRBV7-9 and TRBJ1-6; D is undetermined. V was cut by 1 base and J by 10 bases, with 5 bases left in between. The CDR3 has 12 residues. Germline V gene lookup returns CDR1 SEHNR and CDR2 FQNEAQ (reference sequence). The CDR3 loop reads CASSLGTSPLHF. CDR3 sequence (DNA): TGTGCCAGCAGCTTAGGGACCTCACCCCTCCACTTT.

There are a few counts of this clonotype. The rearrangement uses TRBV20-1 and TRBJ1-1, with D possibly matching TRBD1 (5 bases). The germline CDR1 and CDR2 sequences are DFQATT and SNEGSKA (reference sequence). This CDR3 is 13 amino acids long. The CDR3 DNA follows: TGCAGGGCCCGGGGGTTTCGGAACACTGAAGCTTTCTTT. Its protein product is CRARGFRNTEAFF.

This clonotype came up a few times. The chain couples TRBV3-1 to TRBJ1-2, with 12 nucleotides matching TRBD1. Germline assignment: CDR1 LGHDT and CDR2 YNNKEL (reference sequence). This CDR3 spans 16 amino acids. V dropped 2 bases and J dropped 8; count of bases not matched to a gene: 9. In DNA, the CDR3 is TGTGCCAGCAGCCAACCCCGGGACAGGGGGCTTCAAGGCTACACCTTC. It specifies CASSQPRDRGLQGYTF.

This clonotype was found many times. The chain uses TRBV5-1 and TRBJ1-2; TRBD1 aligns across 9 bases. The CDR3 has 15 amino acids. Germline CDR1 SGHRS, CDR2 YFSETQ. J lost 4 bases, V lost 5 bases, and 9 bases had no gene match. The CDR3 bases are TGCGCCAGCAGTAGACAGGGGGACTCCCCCTATGGCTACACCTTC. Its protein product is CASSRQGDSPYGYTF.

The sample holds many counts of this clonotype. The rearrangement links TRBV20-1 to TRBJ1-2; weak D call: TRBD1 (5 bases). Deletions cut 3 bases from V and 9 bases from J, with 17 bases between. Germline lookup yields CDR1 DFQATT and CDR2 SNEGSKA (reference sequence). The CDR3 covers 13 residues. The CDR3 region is CSASKRDSSRYTF. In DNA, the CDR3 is TGCAGTGCTAGCAAGAGGGACTCCAGTCGCTACACCTTC.

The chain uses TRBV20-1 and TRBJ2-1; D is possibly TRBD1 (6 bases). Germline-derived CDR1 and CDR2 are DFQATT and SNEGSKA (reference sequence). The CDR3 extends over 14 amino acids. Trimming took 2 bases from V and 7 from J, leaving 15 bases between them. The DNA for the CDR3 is TGCAGTGCTAGACTTCCCGACAGGCTTAATGAGCAGTTCTTC. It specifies CSARLPDRLNEQFF.

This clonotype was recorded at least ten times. CDR3 in amino acids: CASSYPTGLETQYF. DNA of the CDR3: TGTGCCAGCAGTTACCCGACAGGGTTGGAGACCCAGTACTTC. V usage is TRBV6-2 or TRBV6-3 and J usage is TRBJ2-5; 7 nucleotides align to TRBD1. The CDR3 is 14 amino acids. Looked up from germline, CDR1 is MNHEY and CDR2 is SVGEGT. V was pared by 2 bases and J by 5 bases, with 5 bases of the junction left unmatched.

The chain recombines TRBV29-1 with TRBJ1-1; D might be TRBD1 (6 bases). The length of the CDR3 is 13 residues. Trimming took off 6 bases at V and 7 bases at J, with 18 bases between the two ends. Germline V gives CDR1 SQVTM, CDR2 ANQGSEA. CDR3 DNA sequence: TGCAGCGTAGCACACCGGGGGGCCAGTGAAGCTTTCTTT. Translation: CSVAHRGASEAFF.

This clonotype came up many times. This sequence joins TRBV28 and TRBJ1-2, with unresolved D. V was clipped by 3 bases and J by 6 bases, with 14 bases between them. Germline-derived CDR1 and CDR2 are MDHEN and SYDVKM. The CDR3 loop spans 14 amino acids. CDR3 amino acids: CASSLFPGSDGYTF. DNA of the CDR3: TGTGCCAGCAGTTTGTTTCCGGGGTCGGATGGCTACACCTTC.

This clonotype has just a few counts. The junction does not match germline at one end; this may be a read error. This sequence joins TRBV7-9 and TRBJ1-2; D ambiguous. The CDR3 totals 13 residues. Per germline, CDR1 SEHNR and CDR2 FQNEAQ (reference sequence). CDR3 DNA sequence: TGTGCCAGCAGCCATGACACGAACTGTGGCTACACCTTC. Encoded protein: CASSHDTNCGYTF.

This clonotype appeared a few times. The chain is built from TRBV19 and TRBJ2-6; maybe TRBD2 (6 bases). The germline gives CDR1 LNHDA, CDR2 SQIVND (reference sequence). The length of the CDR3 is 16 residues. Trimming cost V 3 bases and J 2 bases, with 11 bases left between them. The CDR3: CASSIYRTTGANVLTF. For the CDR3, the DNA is TGTGCCAGTAGTATCTATAGGACTACTGGGGCCAACGTCCTGACTTTC.

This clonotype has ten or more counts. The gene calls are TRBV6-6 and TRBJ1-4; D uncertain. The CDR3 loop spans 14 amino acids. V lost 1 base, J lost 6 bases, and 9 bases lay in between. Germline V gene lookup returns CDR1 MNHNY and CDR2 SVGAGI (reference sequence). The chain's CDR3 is CASSYWQVHEKLFF. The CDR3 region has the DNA TGTGCCAGCAGTTACTGGCAGGTCCATGAAAAACTGTTTTTT.

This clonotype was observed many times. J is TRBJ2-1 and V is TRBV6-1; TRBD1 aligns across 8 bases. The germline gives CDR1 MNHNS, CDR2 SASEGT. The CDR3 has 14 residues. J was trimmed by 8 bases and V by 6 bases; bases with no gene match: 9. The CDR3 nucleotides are TGTGCCAGCAGCTACGGACAGGGAGGTTATGAGCAGTTCTTC. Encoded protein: CASSYGQGGYEQFF.

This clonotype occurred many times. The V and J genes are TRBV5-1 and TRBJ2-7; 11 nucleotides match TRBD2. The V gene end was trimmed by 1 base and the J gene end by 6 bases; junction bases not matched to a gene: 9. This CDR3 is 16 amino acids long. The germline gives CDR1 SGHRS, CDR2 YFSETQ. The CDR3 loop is CASSLNRLAGRSEQYF. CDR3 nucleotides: TGCGCCAGCAGCTTGAACCGACTAGCGGGAAGATCCGAGCAGTACTTC.

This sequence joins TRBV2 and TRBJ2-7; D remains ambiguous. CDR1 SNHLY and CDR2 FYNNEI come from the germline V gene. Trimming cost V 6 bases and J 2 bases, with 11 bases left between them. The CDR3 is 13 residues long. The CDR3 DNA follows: TGTGCCAGCAGACCCCCGAGTACCTACGAGCAGTACTTC. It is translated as CASRPPSTYEQYF.

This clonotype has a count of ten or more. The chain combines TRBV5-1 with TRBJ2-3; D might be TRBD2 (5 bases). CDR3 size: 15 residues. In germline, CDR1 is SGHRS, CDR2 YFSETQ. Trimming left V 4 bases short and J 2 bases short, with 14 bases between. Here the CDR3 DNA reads TGCGCCAGCAGCCCTGGACTTCTAATCACAGATACGCAGTATTTT. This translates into CASSPGLLITDTQYF.

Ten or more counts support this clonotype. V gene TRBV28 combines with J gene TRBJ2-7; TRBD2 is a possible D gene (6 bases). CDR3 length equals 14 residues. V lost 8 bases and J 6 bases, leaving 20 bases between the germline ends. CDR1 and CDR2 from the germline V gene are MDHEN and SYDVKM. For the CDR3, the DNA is TGTGCCAGCGGACGGGGGTCCCAGGGCTCCGAGCAGTACTTC. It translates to CASGRGSQGSEQYF. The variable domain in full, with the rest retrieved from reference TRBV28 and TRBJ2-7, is DVKVTQSSRYLVKRTGEKVFLECVQDMDHENMFWYRQDPGLGLRLIYFSYDVKMKEKGDIPEGYSVSREKKERFSLILESASTNQTSMYLCASGRGSQGSEQYFGPGTRLTVT.

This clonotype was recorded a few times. The CDR3 DNA follows: TGTGCCAGCAGCCCCCGCGCAAGTGAAATTACTGAAGCTTTCTTT. Its protein is CASSPRASEITEAFF. The chain has TRBV9 and TRBJ1-1; no definite D call. This CDR3 region has 15 residues. Trimming cost V 4 bases and J 5 bases, with 18 bases left between them. Per the germline V gene, CDR1 is SGDLS and CDR2 is YYNGEE.

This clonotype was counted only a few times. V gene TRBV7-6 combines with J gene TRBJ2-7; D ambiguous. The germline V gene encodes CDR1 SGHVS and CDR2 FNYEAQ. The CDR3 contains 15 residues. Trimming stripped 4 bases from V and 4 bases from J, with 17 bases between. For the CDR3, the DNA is TGTGCCAGCAGCTATTTAGACGGAACCAAGTACGAGCAGTACTTC. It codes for CASSYLDGTKYEQYF. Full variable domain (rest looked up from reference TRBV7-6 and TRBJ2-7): GAGVSQSPRYKVTKRGQDVALRCDPISGHVSLYWYRQALGQGPEFLTYFNYEAQQDKSGLPNDRFSAERPEGSISTLTIQRTEQRDSAMYRCASSYLDGTKYEQYFGPGTRLTVT.

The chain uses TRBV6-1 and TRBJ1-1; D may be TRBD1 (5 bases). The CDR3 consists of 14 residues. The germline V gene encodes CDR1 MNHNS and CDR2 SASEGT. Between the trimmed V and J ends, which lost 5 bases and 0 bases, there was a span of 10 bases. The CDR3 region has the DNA TGTGCCAGCAGTACTGGGGGTATGAACACTGAAGCTTTCTTT. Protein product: CASSTGGMNTEAFF.

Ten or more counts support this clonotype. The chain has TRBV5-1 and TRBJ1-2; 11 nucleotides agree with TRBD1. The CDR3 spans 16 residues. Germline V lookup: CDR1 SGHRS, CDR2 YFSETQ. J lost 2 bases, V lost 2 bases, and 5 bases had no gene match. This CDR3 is CASSFGQGALNYGYTF. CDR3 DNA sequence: TGCGCCAGCAGCTTCGGACAGGGGGCTCTGAACTATGGCTACACCTTC.

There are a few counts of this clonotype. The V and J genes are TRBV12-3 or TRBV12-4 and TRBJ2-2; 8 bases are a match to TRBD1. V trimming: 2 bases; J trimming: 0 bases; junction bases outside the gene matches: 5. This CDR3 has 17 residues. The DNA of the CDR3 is TGTGCCAGCAGTTTATCCACAGGGGGGACGAACACCGGGGAGCTGTTTTTT. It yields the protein CASSLSTGGTNTGELFF.

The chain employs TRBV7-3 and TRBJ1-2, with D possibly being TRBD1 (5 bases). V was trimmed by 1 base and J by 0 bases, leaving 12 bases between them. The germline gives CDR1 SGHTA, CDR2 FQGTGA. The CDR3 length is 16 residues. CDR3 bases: TGTGCCAGCAGCTTAAGGGAAAGACAGCCTAACTATGGCTACACCTTC. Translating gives CASSLRERQPNYGYTF.